What follows are 22 T cell receptor beta chains derived from one specimen sequenced in a study of somatic mutations in cytotoxic T cells in rheumatoid arthritis. The protocol was immunoSEQ multiplex PCR, while the TCRdb copy is restricted to in-frame clones and leaves out a portion. The table includes 15,000 to 20,000 clones, 80% to 85% detected once. Sequencing used CD8+ T cells sorted from blood. The source is an adult with rheumatoid arthritis.

The gene calls are TRBV7-9 and TRBJ1-2; 7 bases map to TRBD1. Germline V gene sequence: CDR1 SEHNR, CDR2 FQNEAQ (reference sequence). V was pared by 1 base and J by 10 bases, with 3 bases of the junction left unmatched. CDR3 length equals 12 residues. CDR3 amino acids: CASSLGDSLYTF. The CDR3 DNA follows: TGTGCCAGCAGCTTAGGGGACAGCCTCTACACCTTC.

A single count supports this clone. DNA for the CDR3: TGTGCCTGGAGTGTACGGGCCGGGACAGGGTATTTTCGGGGTTCGGACACTGAAGCTTTCTTT. It encodes CAWSVRAGTGYFRGSDTEAFF. V is TRBV30 and J is TRBJ1-1; TRBD1 matches 9 bases. Trimming at V came to 0 bases and at J to 3 bases, leaving 23 bases not matched to a gene. Germline CDR1 is GTSNPN and CDR2 is SVGIG (reference sequence). The CDR3 runs to 21 residues.

This clone has only a few counts. V is TRBV10-3 and J is TRBJ1-2; D not resolved. Per the germline V gene, CDR1 is ENHRY and CDR2 is SYGVKD. The CDR3 covers 11 residues. Trimming removed 3 bases at V and 7 bases at J, with 6 bases between. The CDR3 bases are TGTGCCATCAGTGACGAGGTTGGCTACACCTTC. Its translation: CAISDEVGYTF.

The chain joins TRBV7-8 to TRBJ2-3, with 7 bases that match TRBD1. Per the germline V gene, CDR1 is SGHVS and CDR2 is FQNEAQ. The CDR3 is 15 amino acids. V was pared by 2 bases and J by 7 bases, with 9 bases of the junction left unmatched. In DNA, the CDR3 is TGTGCCAGCAGCTTAATCGACAGGGCGGCCAATACGCAGTATTTT. This sequence encodes CASSLIDRAANTQYF.

The chain uses TRBV21-1 and TRBJ2-3; the table's D call TRBD1 went unverified against the DNA. TRBV21-1 counts as a pseudogene. The CDR3 is 20 residues long. CDR3: CASSTWGERQGECGTDTQYF. In DNA form, the CDR3 reads TGTGCCAGCAGCACCTGGGGAGAGAGACAGGGAGAGTGTGGCACAGATACGCAGTATTTT.

J is TRBJ1-4 and V is TRBV5-8; the D is unclear. V was cut by 0 bases and J by 5 bases, with 11 bases left in between. Germline V gene sequence: CDR1 SGHTS, CDR2 YDEGEE. This CDR3 is 15 amino acids long. The CDR3 loop reads CASSLAGRLNEKLFF. The CDR3 bases are TGTGCCAGCAGCTTGGCGGGGAGGTTAAATGAAAAACTGTTTTTT.

In this sample, this clone turned up a few times. V is TRBV19 and J is TRBJ2-7, with D perhaps assigned TRBD1 or TRBD2 (5 bases each). The V and J ends lost 5 bases and 5 bases respectively, with 13 bases between them. The CDR3 length is 13 residues. From germline, CDR1 is LNHDA and CDR2 SQIVND (reference sequence). CDR3 region: CASSPQGDDEQYF. As DNA, the CDR3 is TGTGCCAGTAGTCCTCAGGGAGACGACGAGCAGTACTTC.

The V and J genes are TRBV5-6 and TRBJ2-5; the D gene is possibly TRBD2 (5 bases). CDR3 length equals 16 residues. V lost 0 bases and J 2 bases, leaving 14 bases between the germline ends. Germline CDR1 is SGHDT and CDR2 is YYEEEE. The CDR3 DNA follows: TGTGCCAGCAGCTTGGCAAGCGGAGACATACAAGAGACCCAGTACTTC. This gives the protein CASSLASGDIQETQYF.

The chain couples TRBV27 to TRBJ1-2; 7 bases align to TRBD1. V was clipped by 6 bases and J by 8 bases; unmatched bases: 12. The CDR3 length is 14 residues. Germline V gives CDR1 MNHEY, CDR2 SMNVEV (reference sequence). CDR3 residues: CASSQVGGQDGYTF. In DNA, the CDR3 is TGTGCCAGCAGCCAGGTAGGGGGCCAGGACGGCTACACCTTC.

The rearrangement uses TRBV15 and TRBJ2-2, with a weak D call TRBD1 (6 bases). The CDR3 is made up of 15 amino acids. Trimming pared 3 bases from V and 2 bases from J, leaving 10 bases between. The germline V gene has CDR1 LNHNV and CDR2 YYDKDF (reference sequence). In nucleotides, the CDR3 is TGTGCCACCAGCAGCAGGGGCCAAAACACCGGGGAGCTGTTTTTT. It encodes CATSSRGQNTGELFF.

The chain links TRBV4-1 to TRBJ1-5; 9 bases fit TRBD1. The CDR3 is 14 amino acids. J gave up 5 bases and V 5 bases, and 4 bases lay outside the gene matches. Germline lookup yields CDR1 MGHRA and CDR2 YSYEKL. CDR3 in amino acids: CASSGTGLYQPQHF. The CDR3 DNA follows: TGCGCCAGCAGCGGGACAGGGCTGTATCAGCCCCAGCATTTT.

The chain employs TRBV9 and TRBJ2-3, with TRBD2 as a possible D gene (5 bases). Germline loops: CDR1 SGDLS, CDR2 YYNGEE. The length of the CDR3 is 14 residues. Trimming removed 0 bases at V and 3 bases at J, with 8 bases between. CDR3 coding DNA: TGTGCCAGCAGCGTAGCTACTAGAACAGATACGCAGTATTTT. Its translation is CASSVATRTDTQYF. Based on the CDR3 plus reference TRBV9 and TRBJ2-3, the full variable domain is DSGVTQTPKHLITATGQRVTLRCSPRSGDLSVYWYQQSLDQGLQFLIQYYNGEERAKGNILERFSAQQFPDLHSELNLSSLELGDSALYFCASSVATRTDTQYFGPGTRLTVL.

The V and J genes are TRBV7-9 and TRBJ2-3, with D tentatively TRBD2 (5 bases). Trimming left V 6 bases short and J 2 bases short, with 12 bases between. CDR3 size: 14 residues. Germline CDR1 is SEHNR and CDR2 is FQNEAQ (reference sequence). CDR3 nucleotides: TGTGCCAGCAGTTACGGACTTCCCACAGATACGCAGTATTTT. This encodes CASSYGLPTDTQYF.

J is TRBJ1-1 and V is TRBV28; D might be TRBD1 (5 bases). V lost 3 bases and J 4 bases, leaving 12 bases between the germline ends. Germline V gives CDR1 MDHEN, CDR2 SYDVKM. CDR3 length: 14 residues. The CDR3: CASSLRGLSTEAFF. As DNA, the CDR3 is TGTGCCAGCAGTTTGCGGGGGTTAAGCACTGAAGCTTTCTTT.

The chain combines TRBV7-6 with TRBJ2-3; 11 bases match TRBD2. The CDR3 spans 14 residues. The germline V gene encodes CDR1 SGHVS and CDR2 FNYEAQ. V lost 4 bases, J lost 6 bases, and 3 bases stayed unmatched. CDR3 protein: CASSSIAGGDTQYF. CDR3 sequence (DNA): TGTGCCAGCAGCTCCATAGCGGGGGGGGATACGCAGTATTTT.

The sample holds a few counts of this clone. The genes are TRBV7-9 and TRBJ1-1; possibly TRBD1 for D (6 bases). Germline CDR1 and CDR2: SEHNR and FQNEAQ (reference sequence). The V end was cut by 5 bases, the J end by 4 bases, with 20 bases between. The CDR3 is 16 amino acids. The CDR3 DNA reads TGTGCCAGCAGCGTGGGGGCAGGGGTGGAGGGCACTGAAGCTTTCTTT. It specifies CASSVGAGVEGTEAFF.

V gene TRBV7-6 combines with J gene TRBJ2-1; D remains ambiguous. V lost 1 base and J 6 bases, leaving 19 bases between the germline ends. Per the germline V gene, CDR1 is SGHVS and CDR2 is FNYEAQ. This CDR3 is built from 17 residues. DNA for the CDR3: TGTGCCAGCAGCTTAGAGGTTCCGGGTCCTACCCTCAATGAGCAGTTCTTC. Amino acid sequence: CASSLEVPGPTLNEQFF.

This sequence joins TRBV29-1 and TRBJ2-2; the match to TRBD1 covers 9 bases. V trimming: 7 bases; J trimming: 5 bases; junction bases outside the gene matches: 5. Looked up from germline, CDR1 is SQVTM and CDR2 is ANQGSEA. The CDR3 is made up of 13 amino acids. The CDR3 here is CSAGTGRTGELFF. In nucleotides, the CDR3 is TGCAGCGCCGGGACAGGGCGTACCGGGGAGCTGTTTTTT.

The chain has TRBV11-3 and TRBJ2-4, with 11 nucleotides matching TRBD2. Trimming took 1 base from V and 8 from J; bases not matched to a gene: 7. The CDR3 loop spans 16 amino acids. Germline V gives CDR1 SGHNT, CDR2 YENEEA. The CDR3 loop reads CASSLGTSGLADIQYF. In DNA, the CDR3 is TGTGCCAGCAGCTTAGGGACTAGCGGGTTGGCGGACATTCAGTACTTC.

The chain combines TRBV6-5 with TRBJ2-3; unclear D gene. CDR3 length: 11 amino acids. Between the trimmed V and J ends, which lost 0 bases and 5 bases, there was a span of 0 bases. Germline loops: CDR1 MNHEY, CDR2 SVGAGI. The CDR3 nucleotides are TGTGCCAGCAGTTACTCAGATACGCAGTATTTT. Translating gives CASSYSDTQYF.

The chain employs TRBV28 and TRBJ2-6, with D tentatively TRBD1 (5 bases). Germline CDR1 reads MDHEN; CDR2 reads SYDVKM. This CDR3 has 17 amino acids. The V and J ends lost 7 bases and 2 bases respectively, with 18 bases between them. CDR3 amino acids: CASNTQGSPTGANVLTF. CDR3 bases: TGTGCCAGCAATACCCAGGGTTCCCCTACTGGGGCCAACGTCCTGACTTTC.

This sequence joins TRBV7-8 and TRBJ1-1; D gene unclear. This CDR3 has 11 residues. In germline, CDR1 is SGHVS, CDR2 FQNEAQ. V gave up 7 bases and J gave up 7 bases, with 10 bases separating them. CDR3 in DNA: TGTGCCAGCACCCATAATGGTGAAGCTTTCTTT. Protein product: CASTHNGEAFF.